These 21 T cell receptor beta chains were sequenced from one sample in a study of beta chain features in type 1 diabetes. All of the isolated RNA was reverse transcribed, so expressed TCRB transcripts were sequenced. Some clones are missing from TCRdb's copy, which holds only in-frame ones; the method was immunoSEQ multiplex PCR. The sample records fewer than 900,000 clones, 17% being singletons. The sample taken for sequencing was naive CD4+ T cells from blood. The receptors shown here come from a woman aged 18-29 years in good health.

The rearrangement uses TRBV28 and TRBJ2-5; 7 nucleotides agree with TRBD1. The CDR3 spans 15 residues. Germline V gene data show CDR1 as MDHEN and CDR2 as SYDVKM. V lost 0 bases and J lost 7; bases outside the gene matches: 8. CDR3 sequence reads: CASSLWRTGVGTQYF. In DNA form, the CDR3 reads TGTGCCAGCAGTTTATGGCGTACAGGGGTTGGGACCCAGTACTTC.

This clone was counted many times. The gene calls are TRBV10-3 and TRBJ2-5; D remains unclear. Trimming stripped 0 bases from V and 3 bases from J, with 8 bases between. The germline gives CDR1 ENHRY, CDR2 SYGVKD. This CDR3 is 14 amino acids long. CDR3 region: CAISESVGKETQYF. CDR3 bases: TGTGCCATCAGTGAGTCGGTGGGAAAAGAGACCCAGTACTTC.

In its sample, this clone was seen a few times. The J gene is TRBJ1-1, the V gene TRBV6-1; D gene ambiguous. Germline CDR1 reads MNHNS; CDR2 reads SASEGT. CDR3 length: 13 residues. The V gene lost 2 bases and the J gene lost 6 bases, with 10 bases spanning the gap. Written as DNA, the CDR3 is TGTGCCAGCAGTGAATACTTTCAGTCTGAAGCTTTCTTT. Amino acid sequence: CASSEYFQSEAFF.

The CDR3 DNA sequence: TGCAGTGCTGTGCGGCAAGAGACCCAGTACTTC. Residues: CSAVRQETQYF. The rearrangement joins TRBV20-1 to TRBJ2-5; D is unresolved. Trimming took off 5 bases at V and 2 bases at J, with 6 bases between the two ends. CDR1 and CDR2 (germline): DFQATT, SNEGSKA (reference sequence). CDR3 length equals 11 residues.

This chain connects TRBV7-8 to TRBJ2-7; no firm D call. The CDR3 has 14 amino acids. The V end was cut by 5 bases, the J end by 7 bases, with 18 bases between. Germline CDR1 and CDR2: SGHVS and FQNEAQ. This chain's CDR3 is CASSPRRNPFEQYF. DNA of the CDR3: TGTGCCAGCAGCCCCCGCAGGAACCCTTTTGAGCAGTACTTC.

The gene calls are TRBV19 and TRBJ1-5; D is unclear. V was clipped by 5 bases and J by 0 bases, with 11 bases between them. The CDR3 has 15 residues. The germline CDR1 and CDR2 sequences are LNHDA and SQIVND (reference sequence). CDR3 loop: CASSFGSYSNQPQHF. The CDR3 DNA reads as TGTGCCAGTAGTTTCGGCAGCTATAGCAATCAGCCCCAGCATTTT.

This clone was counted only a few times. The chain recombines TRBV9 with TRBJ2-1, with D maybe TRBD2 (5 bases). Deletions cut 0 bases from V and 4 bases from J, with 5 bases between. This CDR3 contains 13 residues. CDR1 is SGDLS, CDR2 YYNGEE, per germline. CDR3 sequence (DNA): TGTGCCAGCAGCGTAGCGGGGTACAATGAGCAGTTCTTC. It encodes CASSVAGYNEQFF. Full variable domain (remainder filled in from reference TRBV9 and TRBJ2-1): DSGVTQTPKHLITATGQRVTLRCSPRSGDLSVYWYQQSLDQGLQFLIQYYNGEERAKGNILERFSAQQFPDLHSELNLSSLELGDSALYFCASSVAGYNEQFFGPGTRLTVL.

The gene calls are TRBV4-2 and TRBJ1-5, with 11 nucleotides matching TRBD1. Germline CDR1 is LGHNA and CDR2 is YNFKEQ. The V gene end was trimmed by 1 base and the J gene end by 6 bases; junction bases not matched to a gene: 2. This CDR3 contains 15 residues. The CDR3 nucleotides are TGTGCCAGCAGCCAAGGAGGGACAGGGGGTCAGCCCCAGCATTTT. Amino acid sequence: CASSQGGTGGQPQHF.

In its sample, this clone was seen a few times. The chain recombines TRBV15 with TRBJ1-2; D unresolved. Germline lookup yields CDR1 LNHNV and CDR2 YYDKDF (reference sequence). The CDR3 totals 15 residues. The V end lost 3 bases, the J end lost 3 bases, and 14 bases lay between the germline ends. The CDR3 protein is CATSSGPYGDYGYTF. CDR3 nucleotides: TGTGCCACCAGCAGCGGACCTTACGGGGACTATGGCTACACCTTC.

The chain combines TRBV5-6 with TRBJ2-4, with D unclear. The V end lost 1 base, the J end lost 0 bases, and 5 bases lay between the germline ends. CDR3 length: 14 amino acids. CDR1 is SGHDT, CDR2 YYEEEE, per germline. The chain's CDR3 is CASSLTLAKNIQYF. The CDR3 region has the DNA TGTGCCAGCAGCTTGACTCTAGCCAAAAACATTCAGTACTTC. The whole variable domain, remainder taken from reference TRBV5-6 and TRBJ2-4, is DAGVTQSPTHLIKTRGQQVTLRCSPKSGHDTVSWYQQALGQGPQFIFQYYEEEERQRGNFPDRFSGHQFPNYSSELNVNALLLGDSALYLCASSLTLAKNIQYFGAGTRLSVL.

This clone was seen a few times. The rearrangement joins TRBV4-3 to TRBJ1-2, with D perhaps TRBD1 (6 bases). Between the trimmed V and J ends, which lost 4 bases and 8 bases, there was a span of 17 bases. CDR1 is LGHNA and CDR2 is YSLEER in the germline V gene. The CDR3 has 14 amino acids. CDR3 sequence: CASSLGRGSYGYTF. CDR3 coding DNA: TGCGCCAGCAGCCTCGGAAGGGGGTCATACGGCTACACCTTC.

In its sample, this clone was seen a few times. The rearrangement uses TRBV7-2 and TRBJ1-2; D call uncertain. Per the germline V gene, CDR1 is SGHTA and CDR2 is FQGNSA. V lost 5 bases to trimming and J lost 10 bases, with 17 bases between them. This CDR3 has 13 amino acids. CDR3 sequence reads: CASSLLDGLYYTF. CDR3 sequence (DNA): TGTGCCAGCAGCCTACTCGACGGTCTATACTACACCTTC.

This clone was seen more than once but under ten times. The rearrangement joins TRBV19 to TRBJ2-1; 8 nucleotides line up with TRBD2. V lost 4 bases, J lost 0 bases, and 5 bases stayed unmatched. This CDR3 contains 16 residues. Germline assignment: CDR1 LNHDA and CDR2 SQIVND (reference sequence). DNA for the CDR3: TGTGCCAGTAGTAGAACTAGCGGAACCTCCTACAATGAGCAGTTCTTC. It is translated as CASSRTSGTSYNEQFF.

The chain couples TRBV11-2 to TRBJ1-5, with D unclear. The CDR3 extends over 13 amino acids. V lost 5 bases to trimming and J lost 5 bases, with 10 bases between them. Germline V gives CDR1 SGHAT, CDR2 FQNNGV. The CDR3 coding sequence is TGTGCCAGCAGCATTGCCCTTTATCAGCCCCAGCATTTT. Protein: CASSIALYQPQHF.

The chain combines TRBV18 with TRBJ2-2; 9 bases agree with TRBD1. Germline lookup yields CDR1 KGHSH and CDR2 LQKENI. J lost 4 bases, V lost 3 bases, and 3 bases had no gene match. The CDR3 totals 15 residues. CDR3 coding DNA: TGTGCCAGCTCACCTGGGACAGGGCGCACCGGGGAGCTGTTTTTT. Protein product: CASSPGTGRTGELFF.

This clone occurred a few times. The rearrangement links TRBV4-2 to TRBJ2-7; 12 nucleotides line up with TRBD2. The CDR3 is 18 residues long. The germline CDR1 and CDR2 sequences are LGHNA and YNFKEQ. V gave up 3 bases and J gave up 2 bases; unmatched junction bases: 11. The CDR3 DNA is TGTGCCAGCAGCCATAAACTAGCGGGAGGACTCACTACCTACGAGCAGTACTTC. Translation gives CASSHKLAGGLTTYEQYF.

Here the CDR3 reads CASSPTAPHAQHF. CDR3 bases: TGTGCCAGCAGTCCGACAGCCCCACATGCCCAGCATTTT. The chain has TRBV28 and TRBJ1-5, with D possibly matching TRBD1 (5 bases). Trimming stripped 5 bases from V and 11 bases from J, with 16 bases between. This CDR3 region has 13 residues. The germline V gene encodes CDR1 MDHEN and CDR2 SYDVKM.

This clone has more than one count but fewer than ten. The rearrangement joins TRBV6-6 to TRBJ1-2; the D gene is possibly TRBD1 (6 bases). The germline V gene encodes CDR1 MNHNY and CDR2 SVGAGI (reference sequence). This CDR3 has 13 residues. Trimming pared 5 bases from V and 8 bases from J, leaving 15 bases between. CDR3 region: CASSKQGRYGYTF. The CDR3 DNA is TGTGCCAGCAGTAAACAGGGTCGTTACGGCTACACCTTC.

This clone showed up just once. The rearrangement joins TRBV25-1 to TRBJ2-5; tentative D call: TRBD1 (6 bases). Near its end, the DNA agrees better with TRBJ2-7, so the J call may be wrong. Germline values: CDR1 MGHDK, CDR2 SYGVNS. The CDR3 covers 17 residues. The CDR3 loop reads CASSDTSGGGKPYEQYF. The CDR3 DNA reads TGTGCCAGCAGTGACACCTCTGGGGGCGGAAAACCCTACGAGCAGTACTTC.

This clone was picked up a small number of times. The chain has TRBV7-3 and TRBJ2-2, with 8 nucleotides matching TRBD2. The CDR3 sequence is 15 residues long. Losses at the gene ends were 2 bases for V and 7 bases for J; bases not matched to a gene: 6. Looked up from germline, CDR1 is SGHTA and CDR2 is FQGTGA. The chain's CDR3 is CASSLGLASLGELFF. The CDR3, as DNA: TGTGCCAGCAGCTTAGGACTAGCCTCACTCGGGGAGCTGTTTTTT.

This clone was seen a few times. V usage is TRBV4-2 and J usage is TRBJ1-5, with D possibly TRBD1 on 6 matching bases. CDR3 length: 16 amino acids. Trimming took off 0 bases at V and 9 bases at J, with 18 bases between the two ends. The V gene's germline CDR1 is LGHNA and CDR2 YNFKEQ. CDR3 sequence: CASSQDATGLGLPQHF. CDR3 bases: TGTGCCAGCAGCCAAGATGCGACAGGCTTGGGCCTGCCCCAGCATTTT.